In this sample, the clone carrying this T cell receptor (beta chain) turned up a few times. PCR was performed using 60 Vbeta and 13 Jbeta primers. Assay: immunoSEQ multiplex PCR; the TCRdb copy retains only in-frame clones and omits some. Of approximately 85,000 clones listed, less than 75% are singletons. These data come from a study of cytomegalovirus exposure and HLA in healthy donors. CDR1 is SGHNT and CDR2 is YENEEA in the germline V gene. V gave up 5 bases and J gave up 0 bases; unmatched junction bases: 9. This CDR3 comprises 17 residues. Sequencing used PBMCs. This chain connects TRBV11-3 to TRBJ2-1, with TRBD2 matching 8 bases. The TCR originated in a woman between 25 and 40 years old in good health and CMV-seropositive. The CDR3 spells CASSLTSGGSSYNEQFF. The CDR3 DNA follows: TGTGCCAGCAGCCTAACTAGCGGCGGAAGCTCCTACAATGAGCAGTTCTTC.